This T cell receptor beta chain was sequenced during a study of T-cell reconstitution after alpha-beta-depleted transplantation in children. Study-level findings and limits: Most T-cell counts and diversity one year after the transplant came from T cells that were newly produced. Two months or so post-transplant, alpha-beta T cells reportedly derived from several hundred expanded graft clones. There were some patients whose high TCRbeta diversity at day 60 came from surviving recipient T cells and thymic progenitors.

This CDR3 region has 17 residues. CDR1 and CDR2 from the germline V gene are MNHEY and SVGAGI. With 1 base removed from V and 6 bases from J, the gap between germline ends came to 16 bases. This clonotype came up many times. Its specificity is unknown. A library of TCRbeta sequences, prepared with unique molecular identifiers, was generated. TCRdb redid the calling of the PCR reads with MiXCR, one entry per CDR3 protein. The profile shows 220,000 or so distinct CDR3 sequences, approximately 8.9% of them singletons. The TCR originated in a male patient between 5 and 17 years old who had a stem cell transplant for acute lymphoblastic leukemia, so the T cells may come from the graft donor. Sequenced material: PBMCs, mostly from graft donor cells, taken 180 days after TCRalphabeta/CD19-depleted stem cell transplant. The chain has TRBV6-5 and TRBJ1-6, with D maybe TRBD1 (6 bases). CDR3 loop: CASSYFGGGAGNSPLHF. The CDR3 DNA sequence: TGTGCCAGCAGTTACTTCGGAGGGGGGGCCGGTAATTCACCCCTCCACTTT.